These 20 T cell receptor beta chains were all obtained from the same sample, sequenced in a study of T cells expressing NK-cell markers. TCRdb derives one entry per CDR3 protein from the 5' RACE reads, leaving out DNA. The sample holds about 300,000 distinct CDR3 sequences. The sample comprised blood T cells: a sorted CD56 or NKG2C T cell subset, CD4+ or CD8+ T cells, or bulk PBMC T cells (not recorded which). Receptor source: a woman aged 18-69 years in good health.

The CDR3 sequence: CASSFSGMNTGELFF. The rearrangement uses TRBV12-3 or TRBV12-4 and TRBJ2-2. The CDR3 is 15 residues long.

This chain connects TRBV6-5 to TRBJ2-1; the TCRdb call, TRBD1, lacks DNA for checking. This CDR3 has 12 amino acids. Germline V lookup: CDR1 MNHEY, CDR2 SVGAGI. CDR3 protein: CASVYGGNEQFF.

This chain joins TRBV20-1 and TRBJ2-2; as DNA is missing, the TRBD1 call by TCRdb cannot be tested. In germline, CDR1 is DFQATT, CDR2 SNEGSKA (reference sequence). CDR3 length: 15 residues. The CDR3 sequence: CSARVRQANTGELFF.

The chain uses TRBV11-2 and TRBJ2-2; TCRdb gives TRBD2 as the D gene, but with no DNA this cannot be confirmed. CDR3 length equals 18 residues. The germline CDR1 and CDR2 sequences are SGHAT and FQNNGV. The CDR3: CASSLSRKRASNTGELFF.

The gene calls are TRBV2 and TRBJ2-7. The CDR3 runs 12 residues. Germline V gene lookup returns CDR1 SNHLY and CDR2 FYNNEI. CDR3: CASRPGTYEQYF.

The chain couples TRBV25-1 to TRBJ2-1; there is no DNA to check the TCRdb D call of TRBD2. CDR3 size: 14 residues. Looked up from germline, CDR1 is MGHDK and CDR2 is SYGVNS. CDR3 amino acids: CASSEAQPRNEQFF.

The rearrangement joins TRBV7-2 to TRBJ1-3; TCRdb reports TRBD1, a call that lacks DNA to check it against. This CDR3 has 15 amino acids. CDR1 and CDR2 (germline): SGHTA, FQGNSA. The CDR3 sequence: CASSPTGGSGNTIYF.

The chain employs TRBV5-1 and TRBJ2-6; TCRdb's D call of TRBD2 is untestable without DNA. In germline, CDR1 is SGHRS, CDR2 YFSETQ. The CDR3 sequence is 19 residues long. CDR3 residues: CASSSSGFAGTTGANVLTF.

The genes are TRBV4-2 and TRBJ2-1; lacking DNA, the TRBD2 call made by TCRdb goes unchecked. Per germline, CDR1 LGHNA and CDR2 YNFKEQ. The CDR3 spans 16 residues. The CDR3: CASSQPIAGKYNEQFF.

J is TRBJ1-3 and V is TRBV7-2; TCRdb's assignment of TRBD1 cannot be checked, as there is no DNA. The CDR3 sequence is 16 residues long. Germline V gives CDR1 SGHTA, CDR2 FQGNSA. Here the CDR3 reads CASSLGQGHSGNTIYF.

The chain couples TRBV5-1 to TRBJ2-3; checking the TCRdb D call of TRBD1 is not possible without DNA. Germline V gene data show CDR1 as SGHRS and CDR2 as YFSETQ. The CDR3 spans 14 residues. The CDR3 sequence is CASSLVPGADTQYF. The complete variable domain, with remaining parts taken from reference TRBV5-1 and TRBJ2-3, reads KAGVTQTPRYLIKTRGQQVTLSCSPISGHRSVSWYQQTPGQGLQFLFEYFSETQRNKGNFPGRFSGRQFSNSRSEMNVSTLELGDSALYLCASSLVPGADTQYFGPGTRLTVL.

The chain couples TRBV12-3 or TRBV12-4 to TRBJ2-1; the D call from TCRdb, TRBD1, cannot be confirmed without DNA. The CDR3 extends over 15 amino acids. CDR3 region: CAISRWTLGGNEQFF.

The J gene is TRBJ2-1, the V gene TRBV20-1; TCRdb calls TRBD2, which cannot be checked without DNA. CDR1 and CDR2 (germline): DFQATT, SNEGSKA (reference sequence). CDR3 length equals 15 residues. CDR3 sequence: CSAREWEGSYNEQFF.

The chain links TRBV20-1 to TRBJ1-1; checking the TCRdb D call of TRBD1 is not possible without DNA. Germline V gives CDR1 DFQATT, CDR2 SNEGSKA (reference sequence). CDR3 length: 12 residues. This chain's CDR3 is CSARVSAREAFF.

The genes are TRBV7-2 and TRBJ1-2; as DNA is missing, the TRBD1 call by TCRdb cannot be tested. There are 17 residues in the CDR3. The germline V gene encodes CDR1 SGHTA and CDR2 FQGNSA. The CDR3 sequence is CASSQEGTGGGYYGYTF.

V usage is TRBV6-5 and J usage is TRBJ2-5. The CDR3 consists of 15 residues. Germline CDR1 reads MNHEY; CDR2 reads SVGAGI. The CDR3 reads CASSSLGVVAETQYF.

V and J are TRBV3-1 and TRBJ2-1. Germline V CDR1 and CDR2: LGHDT, YNNKEL (reference sequence). This CDR3 comprises 14 residues. CDR3: CASSQDPDLWGQFF.

V usage is TRBV20-1 and J usage is TRBJ1-3; as DNA is missing, the TRBD1 call by TCRdb cannot be tested. The CDR3 is made up of 14 amino acids. Germline-derived CDR1 and CDR2 are DFQATT and SNEGSKA (reference sequence). The CDR3 is CSAGRTGSGNTIYF.

The chain joins TRBV9 to TRBJ2-1; with no DNA, the TCRdb D assignment of TRBD1 cannot be verified. Germline CDR1 is SGDLS and CDR2 is YYNGEE. The CDR3 covers 14 residues. The CDR3 sequence: CASSATGLLDEQFF.

The CDR3 sequence is CASNQGTGDSPLHF. The gene calls are TRBV6-1 and TRBJ1-6; TCRdb's assignment of TRBD1 cannot be checked, as there is no DNA. Germline CDR1 is MNHNS and CDR2 is SASEGT. This CDR3 region has 14 residues.